The clone carrying this T cell receptor beta chain was counted only a few times. Its antigen is unknown. The data are from a study of beta chain features in type 1 diabetes. Study-wide results and limits: Shorter TCRB CDR3s, moderately but significantly so, were found in Type 1 diabetes patients in all four CD4+ subsets.

The V end lost 0 bases, the J end lost 0 bases, and 7 bases lay between the germline ends. The germline V gene encodes CDR1 SGDLS and CDR2 YYNGEE. The CDR3 extends over 15 amino acids. The entirety of the isolated RNA underwent reverse transcription, so expressed TCRB transcripts were sequenced. Naive, central memory and regulatory T cell samples produced a mean of approximately 3.6 million reads. TCRdb's table, derived via immunoSEQ multiplex PCR, lists solely in-frame clones and lacks some. The table shows about 650,000 clones, with under 15% occurring only once. Sequencing input: naive CD4+ T cells from blood. The rearrangement joins TRBV9 to TRBJ2-1; D is undetermined. This sequence was found in a man aged 30-40 years with type 1 diabetes. Written as DNA, the CDR3 is TGTGCCAGCAGCGTAGCCGGAAACTCCTACAATGAGCAGTTCTTC. It is translated as CASSVAGNSYNEQFF.